The rows below give T cell receptor beta chains drawn from one sample of a study of blood T cells in healthy people across ages. TCRdb recomputed calls from the 5' RACE reads with MiXCR, one row per CDR3 protein. This sample yields fewer than 2,000,000 distinct CDR3 sequences, of which around 36% are seen a single time; roughly 10% belongs to the top ten. The sequenced material came from blood. These receptors were taken from a woman aged 25 to 45 in good health. Each CDR3 is given with its conserved first and last residue. The D gene is left open where the match is weak. Clone size is given for some rows only: seen once, a few or many times, or a class if the clone is expanded.

v_gene	j_gene	abundance	d_gene	CDR3nt	CDR3aa
TRBV13	TRBJ1-2	-	-	TGTGCCAGCAGCTTACAGGCGGGCGCGGGCTATGGCTACACCTTC	CASSLQAGAGYGYTF
TRBV30	TRBJ1-5	-	TRBD1	TGTGCCTGGTCGGGACAGTACAGCAATCAGCCCCAGCATTTT	CAWSGQYSNQPQHF
TRBV20-1	TRBJ2-1	few	TRBD2	TGCAGTGCCATAGCGGGAGGGAATGAGCAGTTCTTC	CSAIAGGNEQFF
TRBV5-1	TRBJ1-2	once	-	TGCGCCAGCAGCTGGGCAGGAGAGTCCTATGGCTACACCTTC	CASSWAGESYGYTF
TRBV10-3	TRBJ2-1	few	-	TGTGCCATCAGTGAGTCGGCGGGGGCCCACTACAATGAGCAGTTCTTC	CAISESAGAHYNEQFF
TRBV5-1	TRBJ2-3	few	TRBD2	TGCGCCAGCAGCTACCGACTAGCGGGAGAGAGAGATACGCAGTATTTT	CASSYRLAGERDTQYF
TRBV5-8	TRBJ2-1	-	TRBD2	TGTGTCAGCAGCTCTTTGTCCGGGACTAGCGCGGACAATGAGCAGTTCTTC	CVSSSLSGTSADNEQFF
TRBV29-1	TRBJ2-7	many	-	TGCAGCGTTGAAGTCGGCGTCGCCGGTTCCTACGAGCAGTACTTC	CSVEVGVAGSYEQYF
TRBV10-3	TRBJ2-3	many	-	TGTGCCATCAGTGAGGAGGGGAGCACAGATACGCAGTATTTT	CAISEEGSTDTQYF
TRBV30	TRBJ1-1	-	TRBD1	TGTGCCTGGATCGCGGGACAGACCAACACTGAAGCTTTCTTT	CAWIAGQTNTEAFF
TRBV6-6	TRBJ1-6	-	TRBD1	TGTGCCAGCAGTTACGAACGACAGGGTAATTCACCCCTCCACTTT	CASSYERQGNSPLHF
TRBV20-1	TRBJ2-7	few	-	TGCACCGGGCTCCGGGACACATCCTACGAGCAGTACTTC	CTGLRDTSYEQYF
TRBV7-2	TRBJ2-4	few	-	TGTGCCAGCAGCTCAAACTCCAACGAAAACATTCAGTACTTC	CASSSNSNENIQYF
TRBV3-1	TRBJ2-7	many	-	TGTGCCAGCAGCTTTTCCGGCAGGGGCGACGAGCAGTACTTC	CASSFSGRGDEQYF
TRBV13	TRBJ2-3	many	-	TGTGCCAGCAGCCCCGGGGTTGGGGCAGATACGCAGTATTTT	CASSPGVGADTQYF
TRBV20-1	TRBJ2-3	-	TRBD2	TGCAGTGGGATTAGCGGGAGGGACACAGATACGCAGTATTTT	CSGISGRDTDTQYF
TRBV11-2	TRBJ2-7	-	-	TGTGCCGGCAGCTTAGGTCACAGGGACTACGAGCAGTACTTC	CAGSLGHRDYEQYF
TRBV6-1	TRBJ1-5	few	-	TGTGCCAGCAGTGAGTTAACAGGGAGTCAGCCCCAGCATTTT	CASSELTGSQPQHF
TRBV20-1	TRBJ2-7	few	-	TGCAGTGCTAGAGATCGCTTGGACAGTCAGTCCTACGAGCAGTACTTC	CSARDRLDSQSYEQYF
TRBV4-1	TRBJ1-2	many	-	TGCGCCAGCAGCCAACCGGGACCGATTTATGGCTACACCTTC	CASSQPGPIYGYTF
TRBV7-6	TRBJ2-3	many	-	TGTGCCAGCAGCTTAGCGGGAGGCGTCACAGATACGCAGTATTTT	CASSLAGGVTDTQYF
TRBV30	TRBJ2-5	-	-	TGTGCCTGGGGTTCCCGCAGGGAAGGTGAGCAGTACTTC	CAWGSRREGEQYF
TRBV4-1	TRBJ1-5	few	-	TGCGCCAGCAGCCAAGTTCAGAAGGTTAATCAGCCCCAGCATTTT	CASSQVQKVNQPQHF
TRBV7-3	TRBJ2-7	few	-	TGTGCCAGCAGCTTACGACAGACATGTAAGGACGAGCAGTACTTC	CASSLRQTCKDEQYF
TRBV7-9	TRBJ2-3	many	-	TGTGCCAGCAGCTTACTTGCGGGCCTCACAGATACGCAGTATTTT	CASSLLAGLTDTQYF
TRBV9	TRBJ1-2	once	-	TGTGCCACGAGCCCGGGGGAATTCAATGGCTACACCTTC	CATSPGEFNGYTF
TRBV30	TRBJ2-1	few	-	TGTGCCTGGAGTAGCCAGGACCAGCAGTTCTTC	CAWSSQDQQFF
TRBV29-1	TRBJ1-2	many	-	TGCAGCGTTGACCAGGTTAACTTCTACACCTTC	CSVDQVNFYTF
TRBV9	TRBJ2-1	-	TRBD2	TGTGCCGGCAGCGTAGGAGCTAGCGGGAACGAGCAGTTCTTC	CAGSVGASGNEQFF
TRBV6-5	TRBJ2-1	-	-	TGTGCCAGCAGTTACTCGGTAGGCTCCTACAATGAGCAGTTCTTC	CASSYSVGSYNEQFF
TRBV4-1	TRBJ2-7	few	-	TGCGCCAGCAGCCAAGAGGCAGGAGGGGCCCCCTACGAGCAGTACTTC	CASSQEAGGAPYEQYF
TRBV2	TRBJ1-1	few	-	TGTGCCAGCAGTGAAGACAGGACGGATGAAGCTTTCTTT	CASSEDRTDEAFF
TRBV9	TRBJ2-1	-	TRBD2	TGTGCCAGCAGCTCCAATCGCGGGAGGGCCCATGGTGAGCAGTTCTTC	CASSSNRGRAHGEQFF
TRBV12-3/TRBV12-4	TRBJ2-7	-	-	TGTGCCTGCAGTTTATCGTCAGAACACGAGCAGTACTTC	CACSLSSEHEQYF
TRBV10-3	TRBJ2-5	few	-	TGTGCCATCAGCGACAGCGCAAAAGAGACCCAGTACTTC	CAISDSAKETQYF
TRBV20-1	TRBJ2-6	-	-	TGCAGTGCTAGAGATCAACATCGAGGGACGGCCTCTGGGGCCAACGTCCTGACTTTC	CSARDQHRGTASGANVLTF
TRBV7-9	TRBJ1-1	few	-	TGTGCCAGCAGCTTAGGGACAGAAAACGCTGAAGCTTTCTTT	CASSLGTENAEAFF
TRBV3-1	TRBJ2-7	-	-	TGTGCCAGCAGTCCTACAGGGAGAGGGTCCGAGCAGTACTTC	CASSPTGRGSEQYF
TRBV5-1	TRBJ2-2	few	-	TGCGCCAGCGGTGAAGGGGGGTCCACCGGGGAGCGGTTTTTT	CASGEGGSTGERFF
TRBV7-2	TRBJ2-7	many	TRBD1	TGTGCCAGCAGTTCGGACAGGGGCTACGAGCAGTACTTC	CASSSDRGYEQYF